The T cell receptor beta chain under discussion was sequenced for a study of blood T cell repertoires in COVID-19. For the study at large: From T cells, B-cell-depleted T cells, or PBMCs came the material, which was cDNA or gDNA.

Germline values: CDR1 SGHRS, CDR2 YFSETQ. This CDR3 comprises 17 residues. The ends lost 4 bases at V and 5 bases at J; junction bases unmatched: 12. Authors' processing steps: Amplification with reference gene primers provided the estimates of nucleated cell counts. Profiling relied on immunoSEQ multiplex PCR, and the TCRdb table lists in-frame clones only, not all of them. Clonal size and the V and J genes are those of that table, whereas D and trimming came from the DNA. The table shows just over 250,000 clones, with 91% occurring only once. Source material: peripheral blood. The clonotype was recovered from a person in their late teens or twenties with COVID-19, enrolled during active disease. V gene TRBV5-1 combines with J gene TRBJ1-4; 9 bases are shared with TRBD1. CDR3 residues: CASSVPGQGRGNEKLFF. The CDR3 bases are TGCGCCAGCAGCGTACCGGGACAGGGAAGAGGAAATGAAAAACTGTTTTTT.